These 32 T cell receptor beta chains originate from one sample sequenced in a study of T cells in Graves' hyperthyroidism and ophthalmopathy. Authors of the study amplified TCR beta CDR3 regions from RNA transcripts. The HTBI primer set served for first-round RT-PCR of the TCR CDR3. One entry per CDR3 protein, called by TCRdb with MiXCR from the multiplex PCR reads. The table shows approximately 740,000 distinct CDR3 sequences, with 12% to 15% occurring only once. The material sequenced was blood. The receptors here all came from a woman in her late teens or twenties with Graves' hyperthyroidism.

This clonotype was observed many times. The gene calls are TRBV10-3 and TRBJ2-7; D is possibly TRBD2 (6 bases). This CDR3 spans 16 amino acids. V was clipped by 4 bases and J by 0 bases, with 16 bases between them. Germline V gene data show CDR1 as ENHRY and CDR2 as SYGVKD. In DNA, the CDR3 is TGTGCCATCAGTGGGGCGGGACCAGAAACCTCCTACGAGCAGTACTTC. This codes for CAISGAGPETSYEQYF.

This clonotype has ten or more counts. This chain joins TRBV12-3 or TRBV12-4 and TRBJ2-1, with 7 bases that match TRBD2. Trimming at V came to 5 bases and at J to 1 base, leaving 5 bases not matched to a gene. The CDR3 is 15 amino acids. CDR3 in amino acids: CASSGSGISYNEQFF. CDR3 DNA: TGTGCCAGCAGTGGGAGCGGGATTTCCTACAATGAGCAGTTCTTC.

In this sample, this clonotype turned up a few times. The CDR3 DNA reads as TGCAGCGTTGGAGGAAATGAGCAGTTCTTC. Its protein product is CSVGGNEQFF. The V and J genes are TRBV29-1 and TRBJ2-1; D not certain. Trimming cost V 4 bases and J 7 bases, with 5 bases left between them. The germline V gene encodes CDR1 SQVTM and CDR2 ANQGSEA. This CDR3 has 10 residues.

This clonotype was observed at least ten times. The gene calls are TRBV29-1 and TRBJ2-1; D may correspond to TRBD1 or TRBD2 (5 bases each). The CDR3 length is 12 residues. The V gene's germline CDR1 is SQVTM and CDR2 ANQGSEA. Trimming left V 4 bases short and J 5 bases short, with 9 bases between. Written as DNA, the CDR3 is TGCAGCGTTGCATGGGGGAACAATGAGCAGTTCTTC. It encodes CSVAWGNNEQFF.

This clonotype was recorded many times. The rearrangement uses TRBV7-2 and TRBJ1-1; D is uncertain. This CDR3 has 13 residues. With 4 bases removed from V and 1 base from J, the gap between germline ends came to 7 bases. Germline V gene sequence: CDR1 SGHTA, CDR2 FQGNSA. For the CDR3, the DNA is TGTGCCAGCAGCTCCAGCAAGAACACTGAAGCTTTCTTT. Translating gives CASSSSKNTEAFF.

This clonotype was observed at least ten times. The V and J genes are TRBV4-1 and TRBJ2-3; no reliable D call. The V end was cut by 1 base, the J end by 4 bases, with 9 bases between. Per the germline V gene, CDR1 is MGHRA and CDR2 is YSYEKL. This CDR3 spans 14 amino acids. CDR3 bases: TGCGCCAGCAGCCAAGTCAGCAGTCCAGATACGCAGTATTTT. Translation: CASSQVSSPDTQYF.

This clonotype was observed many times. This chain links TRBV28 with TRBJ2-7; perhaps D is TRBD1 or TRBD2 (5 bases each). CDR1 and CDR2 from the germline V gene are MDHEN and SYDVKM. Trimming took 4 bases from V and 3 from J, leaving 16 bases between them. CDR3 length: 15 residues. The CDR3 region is CASSSPYFGGYEQYF. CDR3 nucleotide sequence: TGTGCCAGCAGTTCCCCATACTTTGGGGGCTACGAGCAGTACTTC.

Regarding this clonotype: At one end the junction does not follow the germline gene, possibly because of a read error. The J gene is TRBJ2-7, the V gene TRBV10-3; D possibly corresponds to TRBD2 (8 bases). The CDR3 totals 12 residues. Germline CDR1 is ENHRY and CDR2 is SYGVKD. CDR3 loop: CAISAREGAQRF. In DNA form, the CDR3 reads TGTGCCATCAGTGCCCGGGAGGGGGCCCAGCGGTTC.

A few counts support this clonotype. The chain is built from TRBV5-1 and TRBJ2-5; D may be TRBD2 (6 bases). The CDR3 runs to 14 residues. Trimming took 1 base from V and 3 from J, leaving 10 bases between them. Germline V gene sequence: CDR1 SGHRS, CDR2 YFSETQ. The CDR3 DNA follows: TGCGCCAGCAGCTTGACAGGAGGGGAAGAGACCCAGTACTTC. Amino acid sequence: CASSLTGGEETQYF.

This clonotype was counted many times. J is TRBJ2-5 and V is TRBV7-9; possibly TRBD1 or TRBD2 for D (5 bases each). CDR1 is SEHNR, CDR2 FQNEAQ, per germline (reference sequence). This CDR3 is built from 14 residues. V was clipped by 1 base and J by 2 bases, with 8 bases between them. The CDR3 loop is CASSLVREQETQYF. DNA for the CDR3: TGTGCCAGCAGCTTAGTCAGGGAGCAAGAGACCCAGTACTTC.

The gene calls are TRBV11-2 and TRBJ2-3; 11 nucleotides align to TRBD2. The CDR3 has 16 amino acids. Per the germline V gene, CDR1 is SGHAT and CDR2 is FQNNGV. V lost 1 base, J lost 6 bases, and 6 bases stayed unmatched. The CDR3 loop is CASSLVAGGPGDTQYF. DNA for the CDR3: TGTGCCAGCAGCTTAGTAGCGGGAGGGCCGGGGGATACGCAGTATTTT.

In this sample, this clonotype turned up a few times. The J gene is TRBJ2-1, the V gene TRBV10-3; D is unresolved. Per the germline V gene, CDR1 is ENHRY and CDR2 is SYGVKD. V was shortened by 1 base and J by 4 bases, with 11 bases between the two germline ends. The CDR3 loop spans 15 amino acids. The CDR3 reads CAISELSVLYNEQFF. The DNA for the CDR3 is TGTGCCATCAGTGAGTTGAGTGTCCTTTACAATGAGCAGTTCTTC.

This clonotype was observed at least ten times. This CDR3 is CASSRPRASSSYNEQFF. The CDR3 nucleotides read TGTGCCAGCAGCCGCCCGAGGGCAAGCAGCTCCTACAATGAGCAGTTCTTC. The chain is built from TRBV11-2 and TRBJ2-1; possibly TRBD2 for D (5 bases). V was cut by 5 bases and J by 0 bases, with 17 bases left in between. The length of the CDR3 is 17 residues. Germline V gene lookup returns CDR1 SGHAT and CDR2 FQNNGV.

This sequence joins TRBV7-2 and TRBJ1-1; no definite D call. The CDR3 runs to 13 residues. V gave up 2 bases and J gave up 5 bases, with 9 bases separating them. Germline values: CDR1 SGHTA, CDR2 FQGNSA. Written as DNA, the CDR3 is TGTGCCAGCAGCTTATTAACGGGAACTGAAGCTTTCTTT. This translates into CASSLLTGTEAFF.

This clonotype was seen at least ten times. This chain's CDR3 is CASRPRGPSHQETQYF. The DNA of the CDR3 is TGTGCCAGCAGACCCCGGGGCCCGTCACACCAAGAGACCCAGTACTTC. J is TRBJ2-5 and V is TRBV6-1; D possibly matches TRBD1 or TRBD2 (5 bases each). With 6 bases removed from V and 0 bases from J, the gap between germline ends came to 17 bases. This CDR3 is 16 amino acids long. The germline V gene encodes CDR1 MNHNS and CDR2 SASEGT.

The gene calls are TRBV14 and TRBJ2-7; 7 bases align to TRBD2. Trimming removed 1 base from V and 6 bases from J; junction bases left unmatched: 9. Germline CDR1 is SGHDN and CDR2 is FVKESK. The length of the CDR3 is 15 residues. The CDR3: CASSQAWEGRVEQYF. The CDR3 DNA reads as TGTGCCAGCAGCCAAGCGTGGGAGGGGAGGGTCGAGCAGTACTTC.

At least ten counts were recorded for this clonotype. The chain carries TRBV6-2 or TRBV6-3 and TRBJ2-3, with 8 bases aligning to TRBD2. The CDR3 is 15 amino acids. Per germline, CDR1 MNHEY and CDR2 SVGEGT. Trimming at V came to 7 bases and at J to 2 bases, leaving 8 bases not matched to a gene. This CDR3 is CASNKIAGSTDTQYF. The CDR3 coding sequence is TGTGCCAGCAACAAGATAGCGGGGTCCACAGATACGCAGTATTTT.

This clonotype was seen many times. The chain's CDR3 is CASSYWGPANYGYTF. The CDR3 bases are TGTGCCAGCAGTTACTGGGGACCAGCTAACTATGGCTACACCTTC. The V gene is TRBV6-2 or TRBV6-3, the J gene TRBJ1-2; weak D call: TRBD1 (5 bases). V shed 1 base and J shed 0 bases, with 9 bases lying between them. The germline V gene encodes CDR1 MNHEY and CDR2 SVGEGT. This CDR3 region has 15 residues.

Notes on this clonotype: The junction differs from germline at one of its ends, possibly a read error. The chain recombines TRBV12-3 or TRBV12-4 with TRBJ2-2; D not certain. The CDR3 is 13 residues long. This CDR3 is CTSTGRGTGELFF. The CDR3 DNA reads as TGTACCAGCACCGGACGTGGTACCGGGGAGCTGTTTTTT.

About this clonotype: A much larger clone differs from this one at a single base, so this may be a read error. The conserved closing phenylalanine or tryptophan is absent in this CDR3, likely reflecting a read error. The CDR3: CASSSSPRETQYL. The CDR3 bases are TGTGCCAGCAGCTCATCACCCCGAGAGACCCAGTACCTC. The V and J genes are TRBV7-3 and TRBJ2-5; no clear D. From germline, CDR1 is SGHTA and CDR2 FQGTGA. V lost 4 bases and J 4 bases, leaving 10 bases between the germline ends. The CDR3 is made up of 13 amino acids.

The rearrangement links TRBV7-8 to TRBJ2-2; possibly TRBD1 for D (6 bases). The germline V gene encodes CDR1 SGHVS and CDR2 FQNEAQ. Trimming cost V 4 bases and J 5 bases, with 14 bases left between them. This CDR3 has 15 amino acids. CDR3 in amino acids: CASSSQGSRTGELFF. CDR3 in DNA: TGTGCCAGCAGCTCTCAGGGGTCAAGAACCGGGGAGCTGTTTTTT. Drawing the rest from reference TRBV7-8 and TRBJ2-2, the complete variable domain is GAGVSQSPRYKVAKRGQDVALRCDPISGHVSLFWYQQALGQGPEFLTYFQNEAQLDKSGLPSDRFFAERPEGSVSTLKIQRTQQEDSAVYLCASSSQGSRTGELFFGEGSRLTVL.

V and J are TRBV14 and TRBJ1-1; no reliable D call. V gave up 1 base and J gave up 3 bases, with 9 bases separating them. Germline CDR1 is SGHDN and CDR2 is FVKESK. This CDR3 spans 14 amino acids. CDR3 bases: TGTGCCAGCAGCCAAGGGTACGGAGACACTGAAGCTTTCTTT. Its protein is CASSQGYGDTEAFF.

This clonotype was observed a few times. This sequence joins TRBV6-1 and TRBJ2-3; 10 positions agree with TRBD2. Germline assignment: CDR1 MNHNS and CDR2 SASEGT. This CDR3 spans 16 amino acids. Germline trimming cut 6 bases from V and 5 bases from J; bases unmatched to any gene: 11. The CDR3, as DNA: TGTGCCAGCAGCCCAACTAGCGGGAAAAGAGAAGATACGCAGTATTTT. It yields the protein CASSPTSGKREDTQYF.

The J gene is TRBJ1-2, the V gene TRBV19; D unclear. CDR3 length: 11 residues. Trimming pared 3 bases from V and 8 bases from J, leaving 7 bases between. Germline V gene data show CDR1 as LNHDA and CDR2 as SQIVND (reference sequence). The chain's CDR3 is CASSIRRGYTF. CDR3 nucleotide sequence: TGTGCCAGTAGTATTCGGCGGGGCTACACCTTC.

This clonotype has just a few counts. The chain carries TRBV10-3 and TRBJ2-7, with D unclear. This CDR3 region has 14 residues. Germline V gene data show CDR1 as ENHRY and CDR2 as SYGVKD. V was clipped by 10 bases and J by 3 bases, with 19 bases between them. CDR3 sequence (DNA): TGTGCCACCGGACCGGCCAATACGAACTACGAGCAGTACTTC. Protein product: CATGPANTNYEQYF.

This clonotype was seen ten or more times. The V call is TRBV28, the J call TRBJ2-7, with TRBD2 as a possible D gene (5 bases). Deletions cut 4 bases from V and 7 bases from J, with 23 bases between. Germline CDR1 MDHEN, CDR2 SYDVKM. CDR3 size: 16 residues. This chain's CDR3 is CASSSPGWRQVWEQYF. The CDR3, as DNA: TGTGCCAGCAGTTCCCCGGGGTGGCGCCAAGTTTGGGAGCAGTACTTC.

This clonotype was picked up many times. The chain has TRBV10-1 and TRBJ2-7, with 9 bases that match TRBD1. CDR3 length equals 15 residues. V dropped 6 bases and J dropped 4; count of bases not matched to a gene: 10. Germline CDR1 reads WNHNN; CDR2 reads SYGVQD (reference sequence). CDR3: CASSDPGTGRYEQYF. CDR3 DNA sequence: TGCGCCAGCAGCGATCCCGGGACAGGGAGGTACGAGCAGTACTTC.

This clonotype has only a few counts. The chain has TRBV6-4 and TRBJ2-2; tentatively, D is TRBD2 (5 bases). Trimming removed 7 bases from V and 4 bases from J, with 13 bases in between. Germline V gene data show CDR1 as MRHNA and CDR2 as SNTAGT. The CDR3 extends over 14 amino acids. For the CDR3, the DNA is TGTGCCAGCAATGAGGGTCTTAGCACCGGGGAGCTGTTTTTT. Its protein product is CASNEGLSTGELFF.

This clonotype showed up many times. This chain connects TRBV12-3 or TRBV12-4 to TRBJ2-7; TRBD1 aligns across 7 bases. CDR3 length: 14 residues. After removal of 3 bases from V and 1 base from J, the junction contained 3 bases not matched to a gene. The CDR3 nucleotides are TGTGCCAGCAGTTTTAGGGGGCCTTCCTACGAGCAGTACTTC. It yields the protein CASSFRGPSYEQYF.

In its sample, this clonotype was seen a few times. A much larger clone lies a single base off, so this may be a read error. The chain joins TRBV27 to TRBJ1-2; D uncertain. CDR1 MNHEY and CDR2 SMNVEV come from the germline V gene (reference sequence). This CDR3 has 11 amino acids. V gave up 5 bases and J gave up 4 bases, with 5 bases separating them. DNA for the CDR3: TGTGCCAGCAGTGAACTCTATGGCTACACCTTC. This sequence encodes CASSELYGYTF.

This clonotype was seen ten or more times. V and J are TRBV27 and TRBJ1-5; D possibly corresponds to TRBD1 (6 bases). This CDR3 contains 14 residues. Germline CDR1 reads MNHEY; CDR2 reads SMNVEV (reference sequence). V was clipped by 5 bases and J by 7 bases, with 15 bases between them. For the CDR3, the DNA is TGTGCCAGCAGTCTACAGGGAATTTTCCAGCCCCAGCATTTT. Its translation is CASSLQGIFQPQHF.

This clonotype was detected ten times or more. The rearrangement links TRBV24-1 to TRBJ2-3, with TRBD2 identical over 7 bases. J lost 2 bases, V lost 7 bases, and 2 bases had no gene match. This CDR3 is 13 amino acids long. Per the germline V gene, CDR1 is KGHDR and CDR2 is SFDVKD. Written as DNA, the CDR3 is TGTGCCACCAGAGCGGGGTACACAGATACGCAGTATTTT. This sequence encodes CATRAGYTDTQYF.